What follows are 10 T cell receptor beta chains derived from one specimen sequenced in a study of circulating CD8 cells and anti-PD-1 response in melanoma. Live CD3+CD8+TCRalphabeta+ cells were sorted into four subsets by PD-1 and/or TIGIT. Using around 14 ng of total RNA, TCR libraries were made with the QIAseq Immune Repertoire TCR panel. TCRdb passed the reads through MiXCR, listing each CDR3 protein once. This repertoire shows 2,000 or so distinct CDR3 sequences, roughly 7.8% found once; its top ten account for around 8.4%. The material sequenced was CD8+ T cells from PBMCs, taken at baseline or after one month of anti-PD-1 therapy (not recorded which). The origin of the receptors is a human donor with melanoma.

This clonotype is medium-sized by share. This chain uses TRBV2 with TRBJ2-3; tentative D call: TRBD1 (6 bases). CDR3 size: 14 residues. V was clipped by 6 bases and J by 0 bases, with 10 bases between them. Looked up from germline, CDR1 is SNHLY and CDR2 is FYNNEI. The CDR3 protein is CASRAGQSTDTQYF. The CDR3 DNA reads as TGTGCCAGCAGGGCAGGACAGAGCACAGATACGCAGTATTTT.

This clonotype is classed as medium-sized. V usage is TRBV19 and J usage is TRBJ1-5; D uncertain. CDR3 size: 14 residues. With 2 bases removed from V and 7 bases from J, the gap between germline ends came to 12 bases. CDR1 is LNHDA and CDR2 is SQIVND in the germline V gene (reference sequence). The CDR3 protein is CASSIKDLGQPQHF. CDR3 DNA: TGTGCCAGTAGTATAAAGGACCTAGGCCAGCCCCAGCATTTT.

In its sample, this clonotype ranks as large (0.1 to 1%). This sequence joins TRBV2 and TRBJ2-1; 7 bases fit TRBD1. Germline assignment: CDR1 SNHLY and CDR2 FYNNEI. J lost 6 bases, V lost 7 bases, and 12 bases had no gene match. The CDR3 runs to 15 residues. The CDR3 sequence: CASMHRGHRGNEQFF. In DNA, the CDR3 is TGTGCCAGCATGCACAGGGGACATAGAGGCAATGAGCAGTTCTTC.

By share of the sample, this clonotype is medium-sized. The chain combines TRBV29-1 with TRBJ2-2; D possibly corresponds to TRBD2 (6 bases). Trimming took 7 bases from V and 0 from J, leaving 9 bases between them. Germline V gene lookup returns CDR1 SQVTM and CDR2 ANQGSEA. This CDR3 region has 13 residues. CDR3 residues: CSGGTANTGELFF. The CDR3 nucleotides are TGCAGCGGCGGGACGGCGAACACCGGGGAGCTGTTTTTT.

To note about this clonotype: A far larger clone is a single base away, which makes a read error likely. The chain uses TRBV7-9 and TRBJ2-5; no clear D gene. TRBJ2-7 matches the DNA end more closely, so the J call is doubtful. The CDR3 spans 14 residues. Germline V gives CDR1 SEHNR, CDR2 FQNEAQ (reference sequence). CDR3 sequence (DNA): TGTGCCAGCAGCTGCGGCGCCGGAGCCTACGAGCAGTACTTC. Translation gives CASSCGAGAYEQYF.

This clonotype is medium-sized within its sample. The genes are TRBV19 and TRBJ2-2, with a tentative D call TRBD2 (5 bases). The CDR3 spans 14 residues. Trimming cost V 5 bases and J 1 base, with 8 bases left between them. Germline V gene lookup returns CDR1 LNHDA and CDR2 SQIVND (reference sequence). Here the CDR3 reads CASSFSGNTGELFF. The CDR3, as DNA: TGTGCCAGTAGTTTCAGCGGGAACACCGGGGAGCTGTTTTTT.

This clonotype is categorized as medium-sized. This rearrangement joins TRBV14 to TRBJ1-3, with unresolved D. Looked up from germline, CDR1 is SGHDN and CDR2 is FVKESK. Between the trimmed V and J ends, which lost 5 bases and 0 bases, there was a span of 11 bases. The CDR3 sequence is 15 residues long. The CDR3 loop is CASSSGIPSGNTIYF. The CDR3, as DNA: TGTGCCAGCAGCTCGGGCATCCCCTCTGGAAACACCATATATTTT.

In its sample, this clonotype ranks as medium-sized. The chain combines TRBV18 with TRBJ2-7; D might be TRBD1 (6 bases). The germline gives CDR1 KGHSH, CDR2 LQKENI. V was pared by 5 bases and J by 3 bases, with 8 bases between. CDR3 length: 12 residues. This CDR3 reads CASSGTYYEQYF. The DNA for the CDR3 is TGTGCCAGCTCAGGGACATACTACGAGCAGTACTTC.

This clonotype is judged medium-sized. CDR3 DNA sequence: TGTGCCAGCAGTCCCGCGGGTAGCGGAGCCAAAAACATTCAGTACTTC. Amino acid sequence: CASSPAGSGAKNIQYF. The chain combines TRBV5-4 with TRBJ2-4, with D maybe TRBD2 (6 bases). From germline, CDR1 is SGHNT and CDR2 YYREEE (reference sequence). The CDR3 spans 16 residues. V was trimmed by 5 bases and J by 0 bases, leaving 15 bases between them.

V and J are TRBV6-6 and TRBJ2-5; possibly TRBD2 for D (5 bases). From germline, CDR1 is MNHNY and CDR2 SVGAGI (reference sequence). There are 12 residues in the CDR3. V lost 0 bases and J 9 bases, leaving 8 bases between the germline ends. CDR3 nucleotides: TGTGCCAGCAGTTACTCGGTCGGGGCCCAGTACTTC. This codes for CASSYSVGAQYF.